The 10 T cell receptor beta chains reported below all come from one sample, sequenced in a study of cytomegalovirus exposure and HLA in healthy donors. The PCR ran on 60 Vbeta and 13 Jbeta primers. Using immunoSEQ multiplex PCR, the repertoire was profiled, and TCRdb retains in-frame clones only, with some absent. The sample records under 95,000 clones, approximately 80% being singletons. What was sequenced was PBMCs. The receptors stem from a man aged 30 to 39 in good health and CMV-seropositive.

The chain couples TRBV19 to TRBJ1-5, with no clear D. V was clipped by 6 bases and J by 5 bases, with 8 bases between them. CDR3 length: 12 residues. Germline V lookup: CDR1 LNHDA, CDR2 SQIVND (reference sequence). Written as DNA, the CDR3 is TGTGCCAGTAGGCTAGGATATCAGCCCCAGCATTTT. Residues: CASRLGYQPQHF.

J is TRBJ1-6 and V is TRBV19; TRBD1 might be the D (6 bases). This CDR3 has 14 residues. V was trimmed by 6 bases and J by 5 bases, leaving 11 bases between them. In germline, CDR1 is LNHDA, CDR2 SQIVND (reference sequence). The CDR3 DNA is TGTGCCAGTAGGGGGACACAGGATAATTCACCCCTCCACTTT. It codes for CASRGTQDNSPLHF.

The chain uses TRBV10-3 and TRBJ1-1; D is unclear. Trimming left V 4 bases short and J 1 base short, with 4 bases between. This CDR3 has 12 amino acids. Germline CDR1 ENHRY, CDR2 SYGVKD. The DNA of the CDR3 is TGTGCCATCAGTGCCCAGAACACTGAAGCTTTCTTT. Its translation is CAISAQNTEAFF.

This chain connects TRBV19 to TRBJ2-4; 8 positions agree with TRBD1. Germline V gene sequence: CDR1 LNHDA, CDR2 SQIVND (reference sequence). The CDR3 runs 15 residues. Trimming took 3 bases from V and 7 from J; bases not matched to a gene: 8. CDR3 DNA sequence: TGTGCCAGTAGTATCCCAGGACAGGGCTCGAACATTCAGTACTTC. Translated, it gives CASSIPGQGSNIQYF.

The chain carries TRBV6-4 and TRBJ1-5; no clear D. The CDR3 extends over 13 amino acids. Germline-derived CDR1 and CDR2 are MRHNA and SNTAGT. Trimming cost V 3 bases and J 7 bases, with 10 bases left between them. Here the CDR3 DNA reads TGTGCCAGCAGTGAAAGGACGGGACAGCCCCAGCATTTT. Its protein product is CASSERTGQPQHF.

The gene calls are TRBV9 and TRBJ1-2; D possibly corresponds to TRBD1 (5 bases). The CDR3 is 16 residues long. The germline gives CDR1 SGDLS, CDR2 YYNGEE. Trimming pared 0 bases from V and 4 bases from J, leaving 16 bases between. The CDR3 region has the DNA TGTGCCAGCAGCGTAGGGGGGGTACGATTGGGCTATGGCTACACCTTC. Translating it yields CASSVGGVRLGYGYTF.

The rearrangement joins TRBV6-4 to TRBJ1-1, with D perhaps TRBD1 (5 bases). The CDR3 consists of 13 residues. Germline CDR1 MRHNA, CDR2 SNTAGT. Trimming removed 4 bases from V and 8 bases from J, with 14 bases in between. The CDR3, as DNA: TGTGCCAGCAGTGTTACGACAGCGGGGGAAGCTTTCTTT. Translated: CASSVTTAGEAFF.

This clone came up a few times. The genes are TRBV10-3 and TRBJ2-3; 10 bases line up with TRBD1. Germline V gives CDR1 ENHRY, CDR2 SYGVKD. The CDR3 runs to 15 residues. J lost 1 base, V lost 6 bases, and 4 bases had no gene match. The CDR3 loop reads CAISRGTGGTDTQYF. The CDR3 region has the DNA TGTGCCATCAGCCGCGGGACAGGGGGCACAGATACGCAGTATTTT.

The genes are TRBV5-1 and TRBJ2-7, with no clear D. From germline, CDR1 is SGHRS and CDR2 YFSETQ. V was pared by 0 bases and J by 4 bases, with 11 bases between. The CDR3 totals 14 residues. The CDR3 bases are TGCGCCAGCAGCTTGGGGAGCTTTGGGTACGAGCAGTACTTC. Translated, it gives CASSLGSFGYEQYF.

V gene TRBV9 combines with J gene TRBJ1-5; no clear D gene. Per germline, CDR1 SGDLS and CDR2 YYNGEE. The CDR3 runs to 15 residues. V gave up 0 bases and J gave up 0 bases, with 7 bases separating them. The CDR3 is CASSVDSYSNQPQHF. CDR3 bases: TGTGCCAGCAGCGTAGACAGTTATAGCAATCAGCCCCAGCATTTT.